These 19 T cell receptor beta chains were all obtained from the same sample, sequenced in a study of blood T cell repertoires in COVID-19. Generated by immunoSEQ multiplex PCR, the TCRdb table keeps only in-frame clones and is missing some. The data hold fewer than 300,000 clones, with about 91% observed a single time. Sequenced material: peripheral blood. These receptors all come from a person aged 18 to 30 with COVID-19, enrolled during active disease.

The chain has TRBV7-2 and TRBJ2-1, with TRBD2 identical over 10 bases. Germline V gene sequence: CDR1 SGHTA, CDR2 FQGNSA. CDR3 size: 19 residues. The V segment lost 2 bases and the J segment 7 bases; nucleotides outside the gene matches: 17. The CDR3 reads CASSLWGRGGTSDSNEQFF. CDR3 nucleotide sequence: TGTGCCAGCAGCTTATGGGGCCGGGGGGGGACTAGCGATTCGAATGAGCAGTTCTTC.

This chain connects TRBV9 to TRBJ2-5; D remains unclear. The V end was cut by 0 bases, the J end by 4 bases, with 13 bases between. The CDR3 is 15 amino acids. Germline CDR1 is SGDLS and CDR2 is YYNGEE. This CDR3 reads CASSVAFALGETQYF. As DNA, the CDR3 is TGTGCCAGCAGCGTAGCGTTCGCCCTAGGAGAGACCCAGTACTTC.

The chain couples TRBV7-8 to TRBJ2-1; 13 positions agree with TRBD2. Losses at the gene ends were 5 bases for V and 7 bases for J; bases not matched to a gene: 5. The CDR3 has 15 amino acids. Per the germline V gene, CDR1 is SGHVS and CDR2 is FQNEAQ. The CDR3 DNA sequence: TGTGCCAGCAGCCGGACTAGCGGGAGCGGAAATGAGCAGTTCTTC. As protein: CASSRTSGSGNEQFF.

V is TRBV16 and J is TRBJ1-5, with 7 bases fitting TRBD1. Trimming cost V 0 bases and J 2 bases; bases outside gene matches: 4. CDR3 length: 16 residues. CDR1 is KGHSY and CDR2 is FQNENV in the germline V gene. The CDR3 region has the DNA TGTGCCAGCAGCCAATCGACAGGGAGAGGCAATCAGCCCCAGCATTTT. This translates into CASSQSTGRGNQPQHF.

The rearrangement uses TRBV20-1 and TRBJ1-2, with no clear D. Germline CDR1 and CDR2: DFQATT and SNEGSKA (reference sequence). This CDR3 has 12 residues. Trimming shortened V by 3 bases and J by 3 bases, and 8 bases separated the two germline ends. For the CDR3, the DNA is TGCAGTGCTAGTGGGGAGTACTATGGCTACACCTTC. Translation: CSASGEYYGYTF.

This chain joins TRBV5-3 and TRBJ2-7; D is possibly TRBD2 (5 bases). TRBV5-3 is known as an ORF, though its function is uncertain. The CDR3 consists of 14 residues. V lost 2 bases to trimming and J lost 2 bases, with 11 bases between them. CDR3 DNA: TGTGCCAGAAGCTTTTCATTCGGGGCCTACGAGCAGTACTTC. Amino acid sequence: CARSFSFGAYEQYF.

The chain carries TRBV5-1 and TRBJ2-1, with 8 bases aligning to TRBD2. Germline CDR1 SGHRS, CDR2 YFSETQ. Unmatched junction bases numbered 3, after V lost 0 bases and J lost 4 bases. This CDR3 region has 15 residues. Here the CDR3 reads CASSLGGRLYNEQFF. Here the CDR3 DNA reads TGCGCCAGCAGCTTGGGCGGGAGGTTATACAATGAGCAGTTCTTC.

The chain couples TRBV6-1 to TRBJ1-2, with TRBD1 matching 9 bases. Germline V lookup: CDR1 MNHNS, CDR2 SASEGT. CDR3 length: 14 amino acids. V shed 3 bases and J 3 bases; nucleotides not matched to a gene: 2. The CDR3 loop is CASSDTGGDYGYTF. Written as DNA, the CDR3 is TGTGCCAGCAGTGACACAGGGGGCGACTATGGCTACACCTTC.

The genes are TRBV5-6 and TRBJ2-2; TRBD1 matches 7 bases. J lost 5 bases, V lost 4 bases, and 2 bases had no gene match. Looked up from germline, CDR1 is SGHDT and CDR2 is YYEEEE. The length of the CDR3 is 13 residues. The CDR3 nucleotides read TGTGCCAGCAGCACAGGGGAAACCGGGGAGCTGTTTTTT. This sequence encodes CASSTGETGELFF.

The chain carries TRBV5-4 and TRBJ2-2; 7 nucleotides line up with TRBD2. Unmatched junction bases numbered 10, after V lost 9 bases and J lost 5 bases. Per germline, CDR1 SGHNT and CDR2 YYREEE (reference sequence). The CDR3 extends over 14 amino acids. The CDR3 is CAILSGMGTGELFF. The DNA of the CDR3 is TGTGCCATCCTAAGCGGGATGGGGACCGGGGAGCTGTTTTTT.

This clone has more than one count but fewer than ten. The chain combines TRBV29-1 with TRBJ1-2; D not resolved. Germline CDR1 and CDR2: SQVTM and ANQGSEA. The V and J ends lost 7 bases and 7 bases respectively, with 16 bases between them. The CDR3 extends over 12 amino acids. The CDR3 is CSAVTETAGYTF. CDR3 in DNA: TGCAGCGCCGTGACTGAGACCGCTGGCTACACCTTC.

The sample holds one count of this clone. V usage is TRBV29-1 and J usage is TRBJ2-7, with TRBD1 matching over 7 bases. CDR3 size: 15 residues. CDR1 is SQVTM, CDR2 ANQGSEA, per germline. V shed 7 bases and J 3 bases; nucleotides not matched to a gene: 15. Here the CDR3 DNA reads TGCAGCGCTGAGTTGAGGGGACAGAGTTTCTACGAGCAGTACTTC. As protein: CSAELRGQSFYEQYF.

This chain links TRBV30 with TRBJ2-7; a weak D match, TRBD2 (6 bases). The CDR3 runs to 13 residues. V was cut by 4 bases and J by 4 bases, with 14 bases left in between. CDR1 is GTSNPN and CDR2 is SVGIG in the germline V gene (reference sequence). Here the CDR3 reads CAWNGGTRYEQYF. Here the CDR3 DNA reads TGTGCCTGGAATGGGGGGACCCGATACGAGCAGTACTTC.

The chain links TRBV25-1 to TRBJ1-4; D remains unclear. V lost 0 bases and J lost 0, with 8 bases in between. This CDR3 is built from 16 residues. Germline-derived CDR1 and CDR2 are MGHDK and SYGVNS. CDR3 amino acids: CASSEYNSATNEKLFF. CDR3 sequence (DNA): TGTGCCAGCAGTGAATATAACAGTGCAACTAATGAAAAACTGTTTTTT.

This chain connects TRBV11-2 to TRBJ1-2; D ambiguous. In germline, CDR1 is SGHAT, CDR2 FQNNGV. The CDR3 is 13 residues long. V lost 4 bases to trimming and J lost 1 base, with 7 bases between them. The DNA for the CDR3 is TGTGCCAGCAGCTCCGGGAGTAACTATGGCTACACCTTC. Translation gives CASSSGSNYGYTF.

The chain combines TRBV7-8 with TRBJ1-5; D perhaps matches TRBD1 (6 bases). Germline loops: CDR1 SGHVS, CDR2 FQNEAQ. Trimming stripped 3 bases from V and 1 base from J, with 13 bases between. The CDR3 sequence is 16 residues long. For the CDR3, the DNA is TGTGCCAGCAGCTTCGGGACACCTGCAAGCAATCAGCCCCAGCATTTT. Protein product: CASSFGTPASNQPQHF. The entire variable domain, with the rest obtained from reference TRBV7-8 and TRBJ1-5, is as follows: GAGVSQSPRYKVAKRGQDVALRCDPISGHVSLFWYQQALGQGPEFLTYFQNEAQLDKSGLPSDRFFAERPEGSVSTLKIQRTQQEDSAVYLCASSFGTPASNQPQHFGDGTRLSIL.

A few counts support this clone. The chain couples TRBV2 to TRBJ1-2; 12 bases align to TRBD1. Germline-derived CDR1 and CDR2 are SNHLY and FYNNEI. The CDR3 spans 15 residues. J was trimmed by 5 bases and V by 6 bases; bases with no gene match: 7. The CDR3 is CASSAGTGGAYGYTF. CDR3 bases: TGTGCCAGCAGCGCGGGGACAGGGGGCGCGTATGGCTACACCTTC.

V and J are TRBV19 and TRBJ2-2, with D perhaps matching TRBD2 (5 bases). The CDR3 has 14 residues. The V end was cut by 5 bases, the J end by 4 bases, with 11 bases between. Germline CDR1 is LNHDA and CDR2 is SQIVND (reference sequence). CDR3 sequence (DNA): TGTGCCAGTAGTGTACTAGTTGTCACCGGGGAGCTGTTTTTT. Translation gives CASSVLVVTGELFF.

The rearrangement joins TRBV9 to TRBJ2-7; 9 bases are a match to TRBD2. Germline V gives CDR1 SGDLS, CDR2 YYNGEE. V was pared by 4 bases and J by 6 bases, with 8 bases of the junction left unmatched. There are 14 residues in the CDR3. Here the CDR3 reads CASSPIAGVGEQYF. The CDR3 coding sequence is TGTGCCAGCAGCCCAATAGCGGGAGTGGGCGAGCAGTACTTC.